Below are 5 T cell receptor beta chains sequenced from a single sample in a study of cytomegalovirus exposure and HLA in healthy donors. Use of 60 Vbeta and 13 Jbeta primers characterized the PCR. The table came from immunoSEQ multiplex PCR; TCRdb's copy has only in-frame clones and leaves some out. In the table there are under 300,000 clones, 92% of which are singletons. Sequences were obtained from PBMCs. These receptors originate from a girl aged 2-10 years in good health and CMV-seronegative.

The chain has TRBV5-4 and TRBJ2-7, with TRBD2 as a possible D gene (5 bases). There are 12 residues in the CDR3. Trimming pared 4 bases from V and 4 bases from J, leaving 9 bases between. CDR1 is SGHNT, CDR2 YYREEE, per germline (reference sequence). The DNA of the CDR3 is TGTGCCAGCAGCAAACTAGGGTACGAGCAGTACTTC. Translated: CASSKLGYEQYF.

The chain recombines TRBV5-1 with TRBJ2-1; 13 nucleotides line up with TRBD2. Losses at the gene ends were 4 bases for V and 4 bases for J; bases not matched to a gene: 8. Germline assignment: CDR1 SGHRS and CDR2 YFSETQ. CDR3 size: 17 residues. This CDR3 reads CASSPGLAGMWYNEQFF. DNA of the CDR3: TGCGCCAGCAGCCCGGGACTAGCGGGGATGTGGTACAATGAGCAGTTCTTC.

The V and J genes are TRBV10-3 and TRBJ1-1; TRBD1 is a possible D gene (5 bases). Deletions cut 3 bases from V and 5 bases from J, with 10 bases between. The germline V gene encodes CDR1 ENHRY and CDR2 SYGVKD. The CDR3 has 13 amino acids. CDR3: CAISDRDSTEAFF. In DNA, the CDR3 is TGTGCCATCAGTGACAGGGACTCGACTGAAGCTTTCTTT.

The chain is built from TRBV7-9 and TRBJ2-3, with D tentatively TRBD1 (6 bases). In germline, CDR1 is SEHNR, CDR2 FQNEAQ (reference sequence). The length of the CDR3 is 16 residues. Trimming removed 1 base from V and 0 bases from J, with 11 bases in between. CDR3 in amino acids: CASSLGSGVSTDTQYF. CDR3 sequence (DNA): TGTGCCAGCAGCTTAGGGTCAGGGGTTAGCACAGATACGCAGTATTTT. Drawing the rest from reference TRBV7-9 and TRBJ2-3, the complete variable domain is DTGVSQNPRHKITKRGQNVTFRCDPISEHNRLYWYRQTLGQGPEFLTYFQNEAQLEKSRLLSDRFSAERPKGSFSTLEIQRTEQGDSAMYLCASSLGSGVSTDTQYFGPGTRLTVL.

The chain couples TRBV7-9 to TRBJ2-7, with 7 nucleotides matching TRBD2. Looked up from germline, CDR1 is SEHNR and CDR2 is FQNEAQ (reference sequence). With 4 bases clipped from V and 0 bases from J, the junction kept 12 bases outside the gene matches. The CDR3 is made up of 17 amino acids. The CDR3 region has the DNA TGTGCCAGCAGCTCGCGGGTTAGCGGGCCCGACTCCTACGAGCAGTACTTC. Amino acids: CASSSRVSGPDSYEQYF.